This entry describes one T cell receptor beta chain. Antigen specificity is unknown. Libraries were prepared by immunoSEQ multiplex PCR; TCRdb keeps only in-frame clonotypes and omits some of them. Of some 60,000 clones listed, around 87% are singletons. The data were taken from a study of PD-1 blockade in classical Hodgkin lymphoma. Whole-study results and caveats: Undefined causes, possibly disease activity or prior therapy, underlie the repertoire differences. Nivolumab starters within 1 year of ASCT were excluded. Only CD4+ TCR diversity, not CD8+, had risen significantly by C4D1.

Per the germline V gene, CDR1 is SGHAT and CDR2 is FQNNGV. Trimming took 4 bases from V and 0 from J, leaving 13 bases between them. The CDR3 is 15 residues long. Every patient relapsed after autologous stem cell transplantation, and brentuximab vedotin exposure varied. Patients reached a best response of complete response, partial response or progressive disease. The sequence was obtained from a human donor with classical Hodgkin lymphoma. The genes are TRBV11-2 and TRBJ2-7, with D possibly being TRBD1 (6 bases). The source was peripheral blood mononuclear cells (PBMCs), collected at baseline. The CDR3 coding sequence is TGTGCCAGCAGCTCCACAGGGCTAAGCTCCTACGAGCAGTACTTC. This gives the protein CASSSTGLSSYEQYF.